A selection of T cell receptor beta chains follows, all from one sample in a study of OX40 agonist ivuxolimab in advanced cancers. Some clones are missing from TCRdb's copy, which holds only in-frame ones; the method was immunoSEQ multiplex PCR. The table lists approximately 70,000 clones, roughly 94% of them singletons, with more than 15% in the top ten. The source material was CD4+ or CD8+ T cells sorted from blood, sampled in a trial of the OX40 agonist ivuxolimab. The source is an adult with an advanced solid tumor such as melanoma, head and neck, liver or kidney cancer. Each CDR3 is given with its conserved first and last residue. The order of the fields is J gene, D gene, V gene, clone size, CDR3 DNA, CDR3 protein. The D gene is left open where the match is weak. The size entry is marked missing in some rows and otherwise reads once, few, many or a size class.

J: TRBJ2-7; D: TRBD1; V: TRBV18; size: -; DNA: TGTGCCAGCTCACCCCGGGACAGGGTTTACGAGCAGTACTTC; CDR3: CASSPRDRVYEQYF
J: TRBJ2-3; D: -; V: TRBV28; size: -; DNA: TGTGCCAGCAGTTTGAGGGTTACAGGGGCGGGGGATACGCAGTATTTT; CDR3: CASSLRVTGAGDTQYF
J: TRBJ2-7; D: TRBD2; V: TRBV4-1; size: -; DNA: TGCGCCAGCAGCGGCCTAGCGGGGGGCTACGAGCAGTACTTC; CDR3: CASSGLAGGYEQYF
J: TRBJ2-7; D: -; V: TRBV9; size: -; DNA: TGTGCCAGCAGCGTAGGCCCCACAGAGGGGGAGGAGCAGTACTTC; CDR3: CASSVGPTEGEEQYF
J: TRBJ1-5; D: TRBD1; V: TRBV7-2; size: -; DNA: TGTGCCAGCAGTGCCGGGACAGGGTGGAATCGGCCCCAGCATTTT; CDR3: CASSAGTGWNRPQHF
J: TRBJ2-7; D: -; V: TRBV4-1; size: -; DNA: TGCGCCAGCAGCCAAGCTAGAGGCGAGCAGTACTTC; CDR3: CASSQARGEQYF
J: TRBJ1-1; D: -; V: TRBV7-3; size: few; DNA: TGTGCCAGCAGCGAGGGGAACACTGAAGCTTTCTTT; CDR3: CASSEGNTEAFF
J: TRBJ1-1; D: -; V: TRBV4-1; size: -; DNA: TGCGCCAGCAGCCCCAGATGGGTCCACACTGAAGCTTTCTTT; CDR3: CASSPRWVHTEAFF
J: TRBJ2-1; D: TRBD2; V: TRBV2; size: -; DNA: TGTGCCAGCAGTGTGGGGACTACCTACAATGAGCAGTTCTTC; CDR3: CASSVGTTYNEQFF
J: TRBJ1-1; D: -; V: TRBV5-5; size: -; DNA: TGTGCCAGCAGCTTGGTACTGGGTGTCACTGAAGCTTTCTTT; CDR3: CASSLVLGVTEAFF
J: TRBJ2-5; D: -; V: TRBV7-9; size: once; DNA: TGTGCCAGCAAGTTTAGTGGCGGGGCAGAGACCCAGTACTTC; CDR3: CASKFSGGAETQYF
J: TRBJ1-6; D: TRBD1; V: TRBV27; size: -; DNA: TGTGCCAGCAGTTATGGGACAGGGGGGAGCTCCTATAATTCACCCCTCCACTTT; CDR3: CASSYGTGGSSYNSPLHF
J: TRBJ2-7; D: TRBD2; V: TRBV5-1; size: -; DNA: TGCGCCAGCAGCCTCCGGGGGGGCCACTCCTACGAGCAGTACTTC; CDR3: CASSLRGGHSYEQYF
J: TRBJ2-7; D: -; V: TRBV7-9; size: -; DNA: TGTGCCAGCAGCAAGATAACAGGGTTAGCCTACGAGCAGTACTTC; CDR3: CASSKITGLAYEQYF
J: TRBJ2-3; D: TRBD2; V: TRBV29-1; size: -; DNA: TGCAGCGTTTCGGGACTAGCGGGTACCGTCACAGATACGCAGTATTTT; CDR3: CSVSGLAGTVTDTQYF
J: TRBJ1-4; D: -; V: TRBV6-5; size: -; DNA: TGTGCCAGCGGACCTAATGAAAAACTGTTTTTT; CDR3: CASGPNEKLFF
J: TRBJ2-7; D: TRBD2; V: TRBV5-4; size: -; DNA: TGTGCCAGCAGCTTGGTTGGGGAGGGCGAGCAGTACTTC; CDR3: CASSLVGEGEQYF
J: TRBJ2-7; D: TRBD1; V: TRBV4-1; size: -; DNA: TGCGCCAGCAGCCCAGGACAGGGGGCCTCCTACGAGCAGTACTTC; CDR3: CASSPGQGASYEQYF
J: TRBJ2-1; D: TRBD2; V: TRBV28; size: once; DNA: TGTGCCAGCAGTTCCCTTTGGAGCGGGAGTTACAATGAGCAGTTCTTC; CDR3: CASSSLWSGSYNEQFF
J: TRBJ1-1; D: -; V: TRBV6-5; size: -; DNA: TGTGCCAGCAGTTACTCGGGTTACACTGAAGCTTTCTTT; CDR3: CASSYSGYTEAFF
J: TRBJ2-3; D: -; V: TRBV27; size: -; DNA: TGTGCCAGCAGTCCCCGGCCGGGGGGCGCAGATACGCAGTATTTT; CDR3: CASSPRPGGADTQYF